The present T cell receptor beta chain was sequenced within a study of blood T cell repertoires in COVID-19. Study information: T cells, B-cell-depleted T cells, or PBMCs provided the cDNA or gDNA that served as material.

In the original analysis: Reference gene primer amplification gave estimated nucleated cell counts. Data came from immunoSEQ multiplex PCR; TCRdb stores just in-frame clones and leaves some out. V and J calls and clone size are as listed in that table; D and trimming were resolved from the DNA. This table has more than 150,000 clones, roughly nine tenths appearing once. CDR3 length: 17 amino acids. The germline CDR1 and CDR2 sequences are SGHRS and YFSETQ. The trim removed 1 base at V and 2 bases at J, leaving 7 bases unmatched. The sequenced material came from peripheral blood. The sequence derives from a woman in her seventies with acute or convalescent COVID-19. V gene TRBV5-1 combines with J gene TRBJ2-1; 9 bases align to TRBD2. CDR3 nucleotide sequence: TGCGCCAGCAGCTTGAATCCGGGACTAGCAGCCTACAATGAGCAGTTCTTC. Its translation is CASSLNPGLAAYNEQFF.